A single sample is the source of the 5 T cell receptor beta chains below, sequenced in a study of T-cell memory formation after mild COVID-19. MiXCR was run by TCRdb on the 5' RACE reads, yielding one entry per CDR3 protein. The table has roughly 400,000 distinct CDR3 sequences, roughly 15% seen once. The material sequenced was PBMCs or a T cell subset sorted from them (not recorded which). The source is a man aged 18 to 30 who had mild COVID-19 (a few samples of this study predate the infection). Cell type and time point are not known.

This clonotype was detected only a few times. This chain joins TRBV7-8 and TRBJ2-3, with D possibly being TRBD2 (6 bases). The germline V gene encodes CDR1 SGHVS and CDR2 FQNEAQ. Trimming took 1 base from V and 4 from J, leaving 12 bases between them. The CDR3 consists of 15 residues. Here the CDR3 reads CASSLGGRLADTQYF. The CDR3, as DNA: TGTGCCAGCAGCTTAGGGGGGAGGTTAGCAGATACGCAGTATTTT.

The genes are TRBV7-3 and TRBJ2-3, with 8 bases aligning to TRBD1. The V gene end was trimmed by 5 bases and the J gene end by 2 bases; junction bases not matched to a gene: 6. Germline CDR1 is SGHTA and CDR2 is FQGTGA. The CDR3 runs to 15 residues. CDR3 bases: TGTGCCAGCAGCCGACAGGGGCGAAACACAGATACGCAGTATTTT. It yields the protein CASSRQGRNTDTQYF.

This clonotype was found a few times. The rearrangement uses TRBV20-1 and TRBJ2-3; the D gene is possibly TRBD2 (7 bases). The germline gives CDR1 DFQATT, CDR2 SNEGSKA (reference sequence). V lost 3 bases and J 5 bases, leaving 15 bases between the germline ends. The CDR3 is made up of 14 amino acids. Written as DNA, the CDR3 is TGCAGTGCTAGGCCCACGGGGGGCGGAGATACGCAGTATTTT. Translation gives CSARPTGGGDTQYF.

This clonotype was seen at least ten times. The rearrangement links TRBV30 to TRBJ1-1; D possibly corresponds to TRBD1 (5 bases). Trimming took 0 bases from V and 11 from J, leaving 16 bases between them. CDR3 size: 13 residues. Germline V CDR1 and CDR2: GTSNPN, SVGIG (reference sequence). The CDR3 coding sequence is TGTGCCTGGAGTGTCCAGGGTTCCCCCCGGGCTTTCTTT. It translates to CAWSVQGSPRAFF.

The rearrangement joins TRBV7-6 to TRBJ1-1, with TRBD1 identical over 9 bases. The germline gives CDR1 SGHVS, CDR2 FNYEAQ. The ends lost 5 bases at V and 1 base at J; junction bases unmatched: 8. This CDR3 has 16 amino acids. DNA of the CDR3: TGTGCCAGCAGCACCAGGACAGGGGCTAGGAACACTGAAGCTTTCTTT. Amino acids: CASSTRTGARNTEAFF. Looking up the rest from reference TRBV7-6 and TRBJ1-1 gives the full variable domain: GAGVSQSPRYKVTKRGQDVALRCDPISGHVSLYWYRQALGQGPEFLTYFNYEAQQDKSGLPNDRFSAERPEGSISTLTIQRTEQRDSAMYRCASSTRTGARNTEAFFGQGTRLTVV.